The 8 T cell receptor beta chains below were found in one sample sequenced in a study of T cell changes during pregnancy in multiple sclerosis. TCRdb keeps only in-frame clones here, not all; method: immunoSEQ multiplex PCR. The sample has around 40,000 clones, 92% seen once. Sequenced here: CD8+ T cells from peripheral blood mononuclear cells, sampled before pregnancy. The receptors stem from a female donor with multiple sclerosis, enrolled in a pregnancy study.

The chain employs TRBV7-9 and TRBJ1-2, with no clear D. CDR1 and CDR2 from the germline V gene are SEHNR and FQNEAQ (reference sequence). Trimming cost V 1 base and J 8 bases, with 14 bases left between them. The CDR3 runs to 14 residues. The CDR3 protein is CASSLGRWAFGYTF. CDR3 nucleotides: TGTGCCAGCAGCTTAGGACGGTGGGCCTTCGGCTACACCTTC.

The rearrangement uses TRBV5-1 and TRBJ2-5; TRBD1 agrees at 7 bases. The trim removed 4 bases at V and 5 bases at J, leaving 11 bases unmatched. Germline CDR1 reads SGHRS; CDR2 reads YFSETQ. The CDR3 is 15 amino acids. Here the CDR3 reads CASSDTTGKSETQYF. The CDR3 coding sequence is TGCGCCAGCAGCGACACGACAGGGAAGTCGGAGACCCAGTACTTC. The full variable domain, with the rest looked up from reference TRBV5-1 and TRBJ2-5, is KAGVTQTPRYLIKTRGQQVTLSCSPISGHRSVSWYQQTPGQGLQFLFEYFSETQRNKGNFPGRFSGRQFSNSRSEMNVSTLELGDSALYLCASSDTTGKSETQYFGPGTRLLVL.

This clone was counted once. This chain joins TRBV7-8 and TRBJ2-7; possibly TRBD1 for D (8 bases). V lost 3 bases, J lost 4 bases, and 22 bases lay in between. Germline CDR1 reads SGHVS; CDR2 reads FQNEAQ. The CDR3 sequence is 17 residues long. Here the CDR3 DNA reads TGTGCCAGCAGCTTGAATTTCCGGACTAGACAGGGGTACGAGCAGTACTTC. As protein: CASSLNFRTRQGYEQYF.

The rearrangement uses TRBV2 and TRBJ2-1; D is possibly TRBD1 (6 bases). CDR1 and CDR2 (germline): SNHLY, FYNNEI. V was shortened by 3 bases and J by 0 bases, with 12 bases between the two germline ends. The CDR3 runs to 16 residues. This chain's CDR3 is CASSEVGALSYNEQFF. The CDR3 region has the DNA TGTGCCAGCAGTGAGGTGGGGGCCCTCTCCTACAATGAGCAGTTCTTC.

This clone was seen only a few times. The genes are TRBV6-1 and TRBJ2-3; 9 bases fit TRBD2. The V gene's germline CDR1 is MNHNS and CDR2 SASEGT. CDR3 length equals 15 residues. Trimming removed 3 bases from V and 2 bases from J; junction bases left unmatched: 3. Here the CDR3 reads CASSEREGPTDTQYF. DNA of the CDR3: TGTGCCAGCAGTGAGCGGGAGGGCCCCACAGATACGCAGTATTTT.

This chain uses TRBV15 with TRBJ1-5; D is ambiguous. V lost 0 bases, J lost 4 bases, and 10 bases lay in between. The CDR3 runs to 15 residues. Germline-derived CDR1 and CDR2 are LNHNV and YYDKDF (reference sequence). CDR3 protein: CATSRDRNKNQPQHF. CDR3 DNA: TGTGCCACCAGCAGAGATCGAAACAAGAATCAGCCCCAGCATTTT.

The chain links TRBV7-9 to TRBJ2-5, with TRBD1 matching over 7 bases. V shed 4 bases, J shed 6 bases, and the junction held 8 bases outside the gene matches. The CDR3 extends over 14 amino acids. Germline V gives CDR1 SEHNR, CDR2 FQNEAQ (reference sequence). The CDR3 bases are TGTGCCAGCAGCTCCCGACAGGGCTGGAAGACCCAGTACTTC. It specifies CASSSRQGWKTQYF.

The count of this clone is one. This chain joins TRBV6-5 and TRBJ2-7; a weak D match, TRBD2 (5 bases). Germline V gene lookup returns CDR1 MNHEY and CDR2 SVGAGI. Trimming left V 2 bases short and J 4 bases short, with 12 bases between. The CDR3 loop spans 14 amino acids. The CDR3 is CASSYPGSGYEQYF. The CDR3 bases are TGTGCCAGCAGTTACCCTGGGAGTGGATACGAGCAGTACTTC.